These 13 T cell receptor beta chains originate from one sample sequenced in a study of cytomegalovirus exposure and HLA in healthy donors. PCR used 60 Vbeta primers and 13 Jbeta primers. Profiled with immunoSEQ multiplex PCR; TCRdb holds only in-frame clones, not every one. Of 95,000 to 100,000 clones listed, approximately 78% are singletons. The specimen sequenced was PBMCs. These receptors were obtained from a woman in her sixties in good health and CMV-seronegative.

This chain uses TRBV11-3 with TRBJ2-1; possibly TRBD1 for D (5 bases). Germline CDR1 reads SGHNT; CDR2 reads YENEEA. V shed 4 bases and J shed 10 bases, with 17 bases lying between them. This CDR3 is built from 14 residues. CDR3 sequence reads: CASSSAADIREQFF. Written as DNA, the CDR3 is TGTGCCAGCAGCTCGGCGGCGGACATAAGGGAGCAGTTCTTC.

This clone appeared once. The chain is built from TRBV9 and TRBJ2-3, with 8 bases fitting TRBD1. The germline gives CDR1 SGDLS, CDR2 YYNGEE. The CDR3 is made up of 17 amino acids. Trimming took 4 bases from V and 2 from J; bases not matched to a gene: 12. DNA of the CDR3: TGTGCCAGCAGCCCGAGGGGGCAGGGGGCGGACACAGATACGCAGTATTTT. As protein: CASSPRGQGADTDTQYF.

This clone has a handful of counts. The chain employs TRBV7-8 and TRBJ2-7, with D maybe TRBD1 (5 bases). Looked up from germline, CDR1 is SGHVS and CDR2 is FQNEAQ. V was shortened by 0 bases and J by 5 bases, with 5 bases between the two germline ends. The CDR3 has 12 amino acids. CDR3 sequence reads: CASSLAGDEQYF. CDR3 sequence (DNA): TGTGCCAGCAGCTTAGCAGGGGACGAGCAGTACTTC.

V is TRBV29-1 and J is TRBJ2-1; D unresolved. The CDR3 has 11 residues. V lost 4 bases to trimming and J lost 2 bases, with 3 bases between them. The germline V gene has CDR1 SQVTM and CDR2 ANQGSEA. The CDR3 DNA is TGCAGCGTTGGGCCCTACAATGAGCAGTTCTTC. Translating gives CSVGPYNEQFF.

This chain joins TRBV6-1 and TRBJ2-7, with 10 bases that match TRBD2. CDR1 is MNHNS and CDR2 is SASEGT in the germline V gene. The CDR3 is made up of 14 amino acids. V was pared by 5 bases and J by 2 bases, with 3 bases of the junction left unmatched. The CDR3 DNA reads as TGTGCCAGCAGTCAGGGACTAGCGACCTACGAGCAGTACTTC. It codes for CASSQGLATYEQYF.

V is TRBV7-9 and J is TRBJ1-1; 7 bases are shared with TRBD1. The ends lost 0 bases at V and 4 bases at J; junction bases unmatched: 5. The CDR3 is 15 residues long. Germline lookup yields CDR1 SEHNR and CDR2 FQNEAQ (reference sequence). CDR3 sequence: CASSLAPGQVTEAFF. In nucleotides, the CDR3 is TGTGCCAGCAGCTTAGCCCCAGGACAGGTCACTGAAGCTTTCTTT.

The chain links TRBV10-1 to TRBJ1-1; tentatively, D is TRBD1 (5 bases). Trimming stripped 2 bases from V and 8 bases from J, with 12 bases between. CDR3 length: 13 amino acids. CDR1 and CDR2 from the germline V gene are WNHNN and SYGVQD (reference sequence). This CDR3 reads CASSESGGVEAFF. The CDR3 DNA is TGCGCCAGCAGTGAGAGCGGGGGGGTCGAAGCTTTCTTT.

The CDR3 bases are TGTGCCAGCAGCGTAGGGGGCAACCCCTCCTACAATGAGCAGTTCTTC. This translates into CASSVGGNPSYNEQFF. The J gene is TRBJ2-1, the V gene TRBV9; possible D gene TRBD1, 5 bases. This CDR3 is 16 amino acids long. The germline V gene has CDR1 SGDLS and CDR2 YYNGEE. V was trimmed by 0 bases and J by 0 bases, leaving 10 bases between them.

The genes are TRBV6-5 and TRBJ1-1; D possibly corresponds to TRBD1 (5 bases). The CDR3 contains 13 residues. From germline, CDR1 is MNHEY and CDR2 SVGAGI. The germline V and J ends were trimmed by 6 bases and 9 bases, with 17 bases remaining between them. The CDR3 nucleotides read TGTGCCAGCAGCAATAACCGGGGGGTCAAAGCTTTCTTT. Residues: CASSNNRGVKAFF.

The V and J genes are TRBV6-6 and TRBJ1-2; unclear D gene. Germline CDR1 MNHNY, CDR2 SVGAGI (reference sequence). Trimming took 1 base from V and 5 from J, leaving 17 bases between them. The CDR3 contains 16 residues. The CDR3 reads CASSYYDLLRFYGYTF. The CDR3 DNA reads as TGTGCCAGCAGTTACTACGATCTCCTGCGGTTTTATGGCTACACCTTC.

The chain joins TRBV12-2 to TRBJ1-3; the tabulated D call, TRBD1, remains unverified against the DNA. TRBV12-2 is a pseudogene locus. The length of the CDR3 is 13 residues. CDR3 region: CASRPESGNTIYF. In DNA form, the CDR3 reads TGTGCAAGTCGTCCAGAAAGTGGAAACACCATATATTTT.

The V call is TRBV10-2, the J call TRBJ2-2; 7 positions agree with TRBD1. This CDR3 region has 12 residues. With V trimmed by 6 bases and J by 10 bases, 5 bases remained unmatched. Germline V gives CDR1 WSHSY, CDR2 SAAADI. The CDR3 spells CASRGGPSELFF. The CDR3, as DNA: TGCGCCAGCAGAGGGGGCCCCTCGGAGCTGTTTTTT.

V gene TRBV4-1 combines with J gene TRBJ2-1; D not resolved. Per the germline V gene, CDR1 is MGHRA and CDR2 is YSYEKL. The CDR3 loop spans 16 amino acids. V lost 1 base and J lost 7, with 17 bases in between. The CDR3 region has the DNA TGCGCCAGCAGCCAAGGGTCTGATCGGTGGGCTAATGAGCAGTTCTTC. It encodes CASSQGSDRWANEQFF.